This T cell receptor beta chain was sequenced in a study of radiotherapy plus CTLA-4 blockade in lung cancer. Study context: Disease control reached approximately 30%, with objective responses in 15% to 20%. Whole-study findings and limits: Among blood TCR repertoires after radiotherapy plus ipilimumab, tumor-derived clones expanded. Together with interferon-beta, which increased in serum after radiation, early dynamic changes in blood T cell clones were reportedly the best predictors of response.

About this clone: Its antigen is still unknown.

Method: immunoSEQ multiplex PCR; TCRdb's copy keeps in-frame clones and lacks some. The top ten hold 2.5% to 3.5% of the sample, which has 40,000 to 50,000 clones, roughly 80% seen once. Focal radiation plus CTLA-4 blockade with ipilimumab was administered to patients who had chemo-refractory metastatic non-small-cell lung cancer. The V gene lost 1 base and the J gene lost 0 bases, with 13 bases spanning the gap. The CDR3 runs 18 residues. CDR1 and CDR2 from the germline V gene are KGHSH and LQKENI. The source was peripheral blood, collected from a patient treated with radiotherapy plus ipilimumab. The receptor comes from a human donor with non-small cell lung cancer who had stable disease on radiotherapy plus ipilimumab. This chain joins TRBV18 and TRBJ2-6; no clear D. CDR3 residues: CASSPRQAMRSGANVLTF. The CDR3 coding sequence is TGTGCCAGCTCACCACGGCAAGCGATGCGCTCTGGGGCCAACGTCCTGACTTTC.